The 15 T cell receptor beta chains below all came from one sample that was sequenced in a study of OX40 agonist ivuxolimab in advanced cancers. The method was immunoSEQ multiplex PCR; TCRdb's version includes in-frame clones alone and lacks a portion of them. The sample includes about 69,000 clones, around 80% of them seen just once. The input for sequencing was CD4+ or CD8+ T cells sorted from blood, taken in a trial of the OX40 agonist ivuxolimab. These receptors were taken from an adult with an advanced solid tumor such as melanoma, head and neck, liver or kidney cancer.

DNA of the CDR3: TGTGCCTGGAGTGTACAGGGGGGCCAGCCCCAGCATTTT. It yields the protein CAWSVQGGQPQHF. The V and J genes are TRBV30 and TRBJ1-5; 8 bases fit TRBD1. The CDR3 extends over 13 amino acids. Germline CDR1 and CDR2: GTSNPN and SVGIG (reference sequence). Losses at the gene ends were 0 bases for V and 7 bases for J; bases not matched to a gene: 2.

The chain combines TRBV6-1 with TRBJ1-5; D not certain. CDR3 size: 16 residues. Trimming shortened V by 3 bases and J by 3 bases, and 15 bases separated the two germline ends. Looked up from germline, CDR1 is MNHNS and CDR2 is SASEGT. The CDR3 sequence: CASSDRMRMPNQPQHF. CDR3 coding DNA: TGTGCCAGCAGTGATAGAATGCGGATGCCCAATCAGCCCCAGCATTTT.

This sequence joins TRBV25-1 and TRBJ2-3; D possibly corresponds to TRBD2 (6 bases). The germline CDR1 and CDR2 sequences are MGHDK and SYGVNS. The CDR3 sequence is 15 residues long. The ends were cut back, 4 bases at V and 0 bases at J, with 11 bases in the middle. CDR3 sequence (DNA): TGTGCCAGCAGTGGAGGAGGGGCAAGCACAGATACGCAGTATTTT. It yields the protein CASSGGGASTDTQYF.

The V gene is TRBV29-1, the J gene TRBJ2-2; D gene unclear. The length of the CDR3 is 12 residues. Germline values: CDR1 SQVTM, CDR2 ANQGSEA. The V end was cut by 5 bases, the J end by 1 base, with 5 bases between. The CDR3, as DNA: TGCAGCGTTATGTGGAACACCGGGGAGCTGTTTTTT. It specifies CSVMWNTGELFF.

V and J are TRBV9 and TRBJ1-3, with TRBD1 as a possible D gene (6 bases). From germline, CDR1 is SGDLS and CDR2 YYNGEE. The CDR3 extends over 15 amino acids. V lost 4 bases and J lost 0, with 11 bases in between. The CDR3 coding sequence is TGTGCCAGCAGCCCTCAGGGGTACTCTGGAAACACCATATATTTT. This gives the protein CASSPQGYSGNTIYF.

Remarks on this clone: This same CDR3 is encoded by further DNA sequences in the sample. This rearrangement joins TRBV18 to TRBJ2-3; D possibly corresponds to TRBD2 (6 bases). Trimming took 3 bases from V and 4 from J, leaving 14 bases between them. The CDR3 runs to 15 residues. Germline CDR1 KGHSH, CDR2 LQKENI. The CDR3 sequence: CASSPPLAGADTQYF. CDR3 DNA: TGTGCCAGCTCACCGCCACTAGCCGGGGCAGATACGCAGTATTTT.

This clone came up a few times. V is TRBV5-6 and J is TRBJ2-6; D unresolved. The V end was cut by 4 bases, the J end by 1 base, with 3 bases between. CDR3 length equals 13 residues. Germline CDR1 reads SGHDT; CDR2 reads YYEEEE. CDR3 DNA sequence: TGTGCCAGCAGCCTTTCTGGGGCCAACGTCCTGACTTTC. Amino acids: CASSLSGANVLTF.

The gene calls are TRBV7-9 and TRBJ2-5; 8 bases match TRBD1. The V and J ends lost 4 bases and 2 bases, in that order; junction bases with no gene match: 12. Germline V gene lookup returns CDR1 SEHNR and CDR2 FQNEAQ (reference sequence). There are 17 residues in the CDR3. As DNA, the CDR3 is TGTGCCAGCAGCTATCTCGGACAGGGTGCCCGGCAAGAGACCCAGTACTTC. This sequence encodes CASSYLGQGARQETQYF.

This clone was detected a few times. The gene calls are TRBV19 and TRBJ1-5, with D unclear. Germline V gene lookup returns CDR1 LNHDA and CDR2 SQIVND (reference sequence). The ends were cut back, 7 bases at V and 0 bases at J, with 10 bases in the middle. This CDR3 is 14 amino acids long. CDR3 protein: CASTTASSNQPQHF. The CDR3 DNA reads as TGTGCCAGTACCACGGCCTCTAGCAATCAGCCCCAGCATTTT.

This clone has a handful of counts. The chain recombines TRBV29-1 with TRBJ1-1, with D unresolved. Germline CDR1 is SQVTM and CDR2 is ANQGSEA. Trimming left V 6 bases short and J 6 bases short, with 11 bases between. This CDR3 region has 11 residues. In DNA, the CDR3 is TGCAGCGTCCTTAGTGGGGCTGAAGCTTTCTTT. It encodes CSVLSGAEAFF.

The J gene is TRBJ1-3, the V gene TRBV29-1, with 9 bases lining up with TRBD1. Germline V gene data show CDR1 as SQVTM and CDR2 as ANQGSEA. The length of the CDR3 is 12 residues. With V trimmed by 7 bases and J by 4 bases, 2 bases remained unmatched. CDR3 in DNA: TGCAGCGCCGGGACAGGGGGAAACACCATATATTTT. Translation gives CSAGTGGNTIYF. Looking up the rest from reference TRBV29-1 and TRBJ1-3 gives the full variable domain: SAVISQKPSRDICQRGTSLTIQCQVDSQVTMMFWYRQQPGQSLTLIATANQGSEATYESGFVIDKFPISRPNLTFSTLTVSNMSPEDSSIYLCSAGTGGNTIYFGEGSWLTVV.

The genes are TRBV19 and TRBJ2-6; D might be TRBD1 or TRBD2, each matching 5 bases. The germline V and J ends were trimmed by 11 bases and 0 bases, with 14 bases remaining between them. The germline CDR1 and CDR2 sequences are LNHDA and SQIVND (reference sequence). This CDR3 has 15 residues. The CDR3 sequence is CAAMGVSSGANVLTF. The CDR3 nucleotides are TGTGCCGCCATGGGGGTATCCTCTGGGGCCAACGTCCTGACTTTC.

The chain couples TRBV4-2 to TRBJ2-1; either TRBD1 or TRBD2 may supply D (5 bases each). CDR1 and CDR2 (germline): LGHNA, YNFKEQ. The CDR3 has 14 amino acids. V was clipped by 0 bases and J by 9 bases, with 12 bases between them. In nucleotides, the CDR3 is TGTGCCAGCAGCCAAGAACCTTCGAGGGGTGAGCAGTTCTTC. Its translation is CASSQEPSRGEQFF.

V gene TRBV28 combines with J gene TRBJ1-1; unclear D gene. The V gene's germline CDR1 is MDHEN and CDR2 SYDVKM. The CDR3 sequence is 14 residues long. CDR3 DNA: TGTTCTACACGGATAGATACACTGAACACTGAAGCTTTCTTT. It is translated as CSTRIDTLNTEAFF.

V usage is TRBV18 and J usage is TRBJ2-7, with a tentative D call TRBD2 (6 bases). The CDR3 spans 15 residues. Trimming took 0 bases from V and 0 from J, leaving 9 bases between them. The germline gives CDR1 KGHSH, CDR2 LQKENI. In DNA form, the CDR3 reads TGTGCCAGCTCACCACCGGAGGGATTCTCCTACGAGCAGTACTTC. Its translation: CASSPPEGFSYEQYF. Full variable domain (missing parts from reference TRBV18 and TRBJ2-7): NAGVMQNPRHLVRRRGQEARLRCSPMKGHSHVYWYRQLPEEGLKFMVYLQKENIIDESGMPKERFSAEFPKEGPSILRIQQVVRGDSAAYFCASSPPEGFSYEQYFGPGTRLTVT.